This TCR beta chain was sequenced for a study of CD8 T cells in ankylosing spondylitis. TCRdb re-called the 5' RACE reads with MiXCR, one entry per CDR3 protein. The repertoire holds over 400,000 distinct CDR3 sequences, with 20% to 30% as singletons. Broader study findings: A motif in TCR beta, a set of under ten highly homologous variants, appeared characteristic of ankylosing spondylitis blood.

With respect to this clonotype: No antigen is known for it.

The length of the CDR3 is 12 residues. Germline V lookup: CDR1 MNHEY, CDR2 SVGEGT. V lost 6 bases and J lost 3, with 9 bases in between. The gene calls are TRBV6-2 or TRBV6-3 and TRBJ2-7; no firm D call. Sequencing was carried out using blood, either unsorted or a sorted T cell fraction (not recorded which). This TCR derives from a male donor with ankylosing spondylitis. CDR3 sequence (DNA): TGTGCCAGCAGCCGATGGATCTACGAGCAGTACTTC. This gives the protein CASSRWIYEQYF.